The 15 T cell receptor beta chains below come from one sample, sequenced in a study of T cells in Graves' hyperthyroidism and ophthalmopathy. Amplified TCR beta CDR3 regions derived from RNA transcripts. First-round RT-PCR targeting the TCR CDR3 was performed with the HTBI primer set. TCRdb processed the multiplex PCR reads anew with MiXCR; each CDR3 protein has one entry. The data hold under 500,000 distinct CDR3 sequences, with around an eighth observed a single time. The sequencing input was blood. These receptors were collected from a man between 50 and 59 years old with Graves' ophthalmopathy.

This clonotype has only a few counts. The chain couples TRBV19 to TRBJ1-2, with 8 nucleotides matching TRBD1. The CDR3 spans 13 residues. Germline lookup yields CDR1 LNHDA and CDR2 SQIVND (reference sequence). The trim removed 6 bases at V and 5 bases at J, leaving 5 bases unmatched. The DNA of the CDR3 is TGTGCCAGTAGCCCGGACAGGGCATATGGCTACACCTTC. Translating it yields CASSPDRAYGYTF.

This clonotype was counted ten times or more. The rearrangement uses TRBV9 and TRBJ2-7; perhaps TRBD2 as D (5 bases). V gave up 0 bases and J gave up 3 bases, with 10 bases separating them. Germline V CDR1 and CDR2: SGDLS, YYNGEE. This CDR3 region has 14 residues. The CDR3, as DNA: TGTGCCAGCAGCGTAGCTTCGGGGAACTACGAGCAGTACTTC. Residues: CASSVASGNYEQYF.

This clonotype was seen at least ten times. The rearrangement uses TRBV14 and TRBJ2-1, with D perhaps matching TRBD1 or TRBD2 (5 bases each). Germline V lookup: CDR1 SGHDN, CDR2 FVKESK. The CDR3 is 16 residues long. Trimming removed 1 base from V and 3 bases from J, with 13 bases in between. In nucleotides, the CDR3 is TGTGCCAGCAGCCAAGCCGGGACCAAACGCTACAATGAGCAGTTCTTC. Amino acids: CASSQAGTKRYNEQFF.

This clonotype was counted between two and nine times. The chain links TRBV6-1 to TRBJ1-2; a possible D gene is TRBD1 (6 bases). V lost 5 bases and J lost 2, with 18 bases in between. The CDR3 is 16 amino acids. In germline, CDR1 is MNHNS, CDR2 SASEGT. The CDR3 DNA is TGTGCCAGCAGTTTGACTGCCGGGACAAACAACTATGGCTACACCTTC. Its translation: CASSLTAGTNNYGYTF.

This clonotype was counted only a few times. V and J are TRBV7-2 and TRBJ1-3, with D tentatively TRBD1 (6 bases). Germline lookup yields CDR1 SGHTA and CDR2 FQGNSA. This CDR3 is built from 15 residues. V gave up 3 bases and J gave up 3 bases, with 12 bases separating them. The CDR3 DNA reads as TGTGCCAGCAGCTTCCAGGACAGAGTTGGAAACACCATATATTTT. It specifies CASSFQDRVGNTIYF.

This clonotype has a count of ten or more. The rearrangement links TRBV28 to TRBJ2-1; 10 bases are shared with TRBD2. The trim removed 5 bases at V and 4 bases at J, leaving 2 bases unmatched. This CDR3 is built from 14 residues. Per germline, CDR1 MDHEN and CDR2 SYDVKM. The CDR3 DNA follows: TGTGCCAGCAGTACTAGCGGGATGTACAATGAGCAGTTCTTC. Residues: CASSTSGMYNEQFF.

This clonotype was seen at least ten times. CDR3 coding DNA: TGTGCCAGCAGCCGAACCGCGGGACTATATACGAAGCAGTACTTC. This gives the protein CASSRTAGLYTKQYF. The J gene is TRBJ2-7, the V gene TRBV27; 7 positions match TRBD2. Germline CDR1 is MNHEY and CDR2 is SMNVEV (reference sequence). CDR3 length: 15 residues. The J segment lost 8 bases and the V segment lost 6 bases, leaving 16 bases of the junction unmatched.

This clonotype was seen repeatedly, ten times or more. The V gene is TRBV12-3 or TRBV12-4, the J gene TRBJ2-1, with 9 bases fitting TRBD2. This CDR3 region has 17 residues. V trimming: 2 bases; J trimming: 3 bases; junction bases outside the gene matches: 8. The CDR3 sequence is CASSLPNLAGLYNEQFF. The CDR3 DNA reads TGTGCCAGCAGTTTACCCAACCTAGCGGGACTCTACAATGAGCAGTTCTTC.

This clonotype was found many times. The V call is TRBV30, the J call TRBJ1-2, with D perhaps TRBD1 (6 bases). In germline, CDR1 is GTSNPN, CDR2 SVGIG (reference sequence). Trimming shortened V by 5 bases and J by 8 bases, and 21 bases separated the two germline ends. The CDR3 spans 14 residues. The CDR3: CAWEVLRGGLGYTF. In DNA form, the CDR3 reads TGTGCCTGGGAGGTCCTCCGCGGGGGGCTGGGCTACACCTTC. Complete variable domain (other parts from reference TRBV30 and TRBJ1-2): SQTIHQWPATLVQPVGSPLSLECTVEGTSNPNLYWYRQAAGRGLQLLFYSVGIGQISSEVPQNLSASRPQDRQFILSSKKLLLSDSGFYLCAWEVLRGGLGYTFGSGTRLTVV.

Of note for this clonotype: Since no conserved phenylalanine or tryptophan closes the CDR3, a read error is the likely cause. The chain recombines TRBV5-1 with TRBJ2-2; D is ambiguous. The CDR3 runs to 12 residues. The germline V and J ends were trimmed by 3 bases and 5 bases, with 5 bases remaining between them. Germline V lookup: CDR1 SGHRS, CDR2 YFSETQ. The CDR3 sequence is CASSSGTGELFL. The DNA of the CDR3 is TGCGCCAGCAGCTCCGGTACCGGGGAGCTGTTTCTT.

Concerning this clonotype: A single base separates this from a much larger clone, so it may be a read error. J is TRBJ2-1 and V is TRBV28; 8 bases fit TRBD2. The germline V gene encodes CDR1 MDHEN and CDR2 SYDVKM. V was clipped by 6 bases and J by 6 bases; unmatched bases: 13. The CDR3 length is 16 residues. The CDR3 is CASRLISGSEANEQFF. CDR3 coding DNA: TGTGCCAGCAGATTAATAAGCGGGAGTGAGGCCAATGAGCAGTTCTTC.

This clonotype was counted only a few times. The V and J genes are TRBV6-2 or TRBV6-3 and TRBJ2-4; TRBD2 aligns across 11 bases. J was trimmed by 0 bases and V by 5 bases; bases with no gene match: 3. Germline-derived CDR1 and CDR2 are MNHEY and SVGEGT. CDR3 length: 16 residues. The CDR3 DNA reads as TGTGCCAGCAGTCCTAGCGGGAGGCTAGCCAAAAACATTCAGTACTTC. It encodes CASSPSGRLAKNIQYF.

This clonotype came up many times. The J gene is TRBJ1-5, the V gene TRBV27; the D is unclear. The V end lost 4 bases, the J end lost 4 bases, and 8 bases lay between the germline ends. This CDR3 is 13 amino acids long. Germline CDR1 and CDR2: MNHEY and SMNVEV (reference sequence). This CDR3 is CASSYTRNQPQHF. In nucleotides, the CDR3 is TGTGCCAGCAGTTATACAAGGAATCAGCCCCAGCATTTT.

This clonotype was observed many times. The chain combines TRBV11-2 with TRBJ2-7; 8 nucleotides agree with TRBD2. V lost 3 bases and J lost 3; bases outside the gene matches: 7. The CDR3 spans 15 residues. The germline V gene has CDR1 SGHAT and CDR2 FQNNGV. Here the CDR3 reads CASSLFTSGVYEQYF. CDR3 nucleotide sequence: TGTGCCAGCAGCTTGTTCACTAGCGGAGTCTACGAGCAGTACTTC.

This clonotype has more than one count but fewer than ten. The chain is built from TRBV30 and TRBJ1-1, with a possible D match to TRBD1 (6 bases). Germline V CDR1 and CDR2: GTSNPN, SVGIG (reference sequence). The CDR3 sequence is 14 residues long. V shed 3 bases and J shed 2 bases, with 13 bases lying between them. The CDR3 sequence is CAWSRDKLNTEAFF. CDR3 nucleotides: TGTGCCTGGAGCCGGGACAAGTTAAACACTGAAGCTTTCTTT.